This T cell receptor (beta chain) was identified in a study of cytomegalovirus exposure and HLA in healthy donors. Study results and limitations: Most of the CMV-associated TCR beta chains (in a later analysis) appeared to be HLA-restricted.

CDR3 length equals 17 residues. V shed 3 bases and J shed 0 bases, with 18 bases lying between them. CDR1 is ENHRY, CDR2 SYGVKD, per germline. With 60 Vbeta and 13 Jbeta primers, the PCR was carried out. Sequenced by immunoSEQ multiplex PCR; TCRdb stores in-frame clones only, minus some. This table holds 180,000 or so clones, around 80% found once. A remark on this clone: Its antigen is still unknown.

The sequence came from a girl under 18 in good health and CMV-seropositive. The source material was PBMCs. This chain joins TRBV10-3 and TRBJ2-7, with no clear D. The CDR3 loop reads CAISEQNPGTISYEQYF. DNA for the CDR3: TGTGCCATCAGTGAACAAAACCCGGGTACTATCTCCTACGAGCAGTACTTC.